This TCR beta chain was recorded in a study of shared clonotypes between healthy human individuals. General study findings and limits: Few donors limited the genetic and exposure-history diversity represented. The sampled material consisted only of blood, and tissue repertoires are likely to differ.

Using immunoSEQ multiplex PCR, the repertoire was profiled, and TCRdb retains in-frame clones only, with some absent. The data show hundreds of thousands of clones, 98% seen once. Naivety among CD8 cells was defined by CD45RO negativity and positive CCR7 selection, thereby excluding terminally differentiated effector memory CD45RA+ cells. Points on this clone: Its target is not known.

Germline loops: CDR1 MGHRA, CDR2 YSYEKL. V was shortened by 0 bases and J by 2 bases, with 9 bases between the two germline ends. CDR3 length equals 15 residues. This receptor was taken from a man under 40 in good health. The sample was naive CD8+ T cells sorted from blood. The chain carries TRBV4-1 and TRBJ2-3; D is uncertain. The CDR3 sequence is CASSQDGGYTDTQYF. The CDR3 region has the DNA TGCGCCAGCAGCCAAGACGGCGGATACACAGATACGCAGTATTTT.